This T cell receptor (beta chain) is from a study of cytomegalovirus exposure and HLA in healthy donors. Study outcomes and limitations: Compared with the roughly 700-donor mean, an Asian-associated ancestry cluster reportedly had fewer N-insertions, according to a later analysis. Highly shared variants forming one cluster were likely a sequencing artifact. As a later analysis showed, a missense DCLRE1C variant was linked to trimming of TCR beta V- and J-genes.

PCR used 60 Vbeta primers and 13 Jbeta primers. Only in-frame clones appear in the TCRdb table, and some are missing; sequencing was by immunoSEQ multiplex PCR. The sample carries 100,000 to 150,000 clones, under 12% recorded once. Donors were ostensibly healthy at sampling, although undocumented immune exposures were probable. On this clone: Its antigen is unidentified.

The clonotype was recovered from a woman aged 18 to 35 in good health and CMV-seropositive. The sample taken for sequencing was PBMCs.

CDR3 DNA sequence: TGTGCCAGCAGGGGCCAGATCTATGGCTACACCTTC. As protein: CASRGQIYGYTF. The chain combines TRBV2 with TRBJ1-2, with unresolved D. The CDR3 totals 12 residues. Trimming shortened V by 6 bases and J by 4 bases, and 9 bases separated the two germline ends. Looked up from germline, CDR1 is SNHLY and CDR2 is FYNNEI.